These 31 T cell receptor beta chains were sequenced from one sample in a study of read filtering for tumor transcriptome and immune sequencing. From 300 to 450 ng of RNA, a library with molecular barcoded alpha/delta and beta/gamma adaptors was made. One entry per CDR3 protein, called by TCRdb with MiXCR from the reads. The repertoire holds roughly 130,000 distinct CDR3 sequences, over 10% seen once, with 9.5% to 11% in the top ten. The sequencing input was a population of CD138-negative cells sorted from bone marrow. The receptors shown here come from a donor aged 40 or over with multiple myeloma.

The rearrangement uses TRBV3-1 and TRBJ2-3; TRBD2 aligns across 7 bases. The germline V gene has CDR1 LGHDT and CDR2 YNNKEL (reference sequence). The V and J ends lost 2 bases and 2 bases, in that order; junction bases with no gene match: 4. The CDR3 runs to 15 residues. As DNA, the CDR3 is TGTGCCAGCAGCCAATTCGGGGGGACCACAGATACGCAGTATTTT. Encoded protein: CASSQFGGTTDTQYF.

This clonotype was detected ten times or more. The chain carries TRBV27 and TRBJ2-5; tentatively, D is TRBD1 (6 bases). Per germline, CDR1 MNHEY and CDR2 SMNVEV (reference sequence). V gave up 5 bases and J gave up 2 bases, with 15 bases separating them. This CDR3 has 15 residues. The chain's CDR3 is CASSPFGQTQETQYF. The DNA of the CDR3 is TGTGCCAGCAGTCCGTTCGGACAGACTCAAGAGACCCAGTACTTC.

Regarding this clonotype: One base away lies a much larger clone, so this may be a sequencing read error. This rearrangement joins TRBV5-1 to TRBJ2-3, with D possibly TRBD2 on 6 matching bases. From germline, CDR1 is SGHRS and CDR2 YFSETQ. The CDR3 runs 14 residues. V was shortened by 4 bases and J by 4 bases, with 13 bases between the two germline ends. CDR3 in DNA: TGCGCCAGCAGCACCCCGAGGAGGGCAGATACGCAGTATTTT. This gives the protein CASSTPRRADTQYF. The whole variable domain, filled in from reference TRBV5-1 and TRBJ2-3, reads KAGVTQTPRYLIKTRGQQVTLSCSPISGHRSVSWYQQTPGQGLQFLFEYFSETQRNKGNFPGRFSGRQFSNSRSEMNVSTLELGDSALYLCASSTPRRADTQYFGPGTRLTVL.

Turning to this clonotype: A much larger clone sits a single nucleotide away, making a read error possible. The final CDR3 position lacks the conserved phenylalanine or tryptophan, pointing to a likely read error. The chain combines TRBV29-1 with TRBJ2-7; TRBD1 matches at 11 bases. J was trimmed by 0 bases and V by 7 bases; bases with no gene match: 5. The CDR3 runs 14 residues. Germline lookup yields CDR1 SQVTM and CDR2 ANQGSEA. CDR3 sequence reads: CSARTGGSSYEQYL. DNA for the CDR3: TGCAGCGCAAGGACAGGGGGCAGCTCCTACGAGCAGTACTTG.

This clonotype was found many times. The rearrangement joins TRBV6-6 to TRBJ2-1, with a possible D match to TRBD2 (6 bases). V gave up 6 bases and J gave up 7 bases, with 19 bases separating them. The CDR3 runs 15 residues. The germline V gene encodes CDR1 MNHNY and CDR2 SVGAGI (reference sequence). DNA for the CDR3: TGTGCCAGCAGCTTTGGAGGGACTTGGGGGAATGAGCAGTTCTTC. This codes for CASSFGGTWGNEQFF.

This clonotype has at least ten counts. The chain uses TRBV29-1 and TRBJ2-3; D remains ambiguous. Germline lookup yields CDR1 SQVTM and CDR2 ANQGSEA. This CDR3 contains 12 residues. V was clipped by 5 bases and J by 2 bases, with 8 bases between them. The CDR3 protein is CSVLENTDTQYF. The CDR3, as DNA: TGCAGCGTTTTGGAGAACACAGATACGCAGTATTTT.

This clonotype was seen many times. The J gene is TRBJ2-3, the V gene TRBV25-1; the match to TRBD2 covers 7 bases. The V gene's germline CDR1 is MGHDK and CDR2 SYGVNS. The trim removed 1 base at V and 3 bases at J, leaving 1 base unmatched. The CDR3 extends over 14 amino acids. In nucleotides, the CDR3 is TGTGCCAGCAGTGAATGGGGGGGAACAGATACGCAGTATTTT. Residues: CASSEWGGTDTQYF.

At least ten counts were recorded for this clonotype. As DNA, the CDR3 is TGTGCCAGCAGTTTGTACCGGACCTTAGCCAAAAACATTCAGTACTTC. Amino acids: CASSLYRTLAKNIQYF. The V and J genes are TRBV6-6 and TRBJ2-4; the D is unclear. Trimming left V 4 bases short and J 0 bases short, with 13 bases between. Germline lookup yields CDR1 MNHNY and CDR2 SVGAGI (reference sequence). CDR3 length: 16 residues.

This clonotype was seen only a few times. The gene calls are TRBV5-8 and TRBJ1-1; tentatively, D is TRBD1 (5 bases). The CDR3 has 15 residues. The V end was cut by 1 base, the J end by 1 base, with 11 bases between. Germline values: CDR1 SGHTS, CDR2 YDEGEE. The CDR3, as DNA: TGTGCCAGCAGCTTGTTGAGGGGTCGGAACACTGAAGCTTTCTTT. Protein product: CASSLLRGRNTEAFF.

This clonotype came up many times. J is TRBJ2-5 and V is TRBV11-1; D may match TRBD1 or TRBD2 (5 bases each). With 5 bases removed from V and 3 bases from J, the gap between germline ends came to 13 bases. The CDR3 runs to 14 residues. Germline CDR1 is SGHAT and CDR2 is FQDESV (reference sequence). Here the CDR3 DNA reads TGTGCCAGCAGCCTAACGGGACCAAAAGAGACCCAGTACTTC. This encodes CASSLTGPKETQYF.

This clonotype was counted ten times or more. The CDR3 is CASSTIRDHLYGYTF. DNA of the CDR3: TGTGCCAGTAGTACAATCCGGGACCACCTCTATGGCTACACCTTC. V usage is TRBV19 and J usage is TRBJ1-2, with D tentatively TRBD1 (5 bases). Germline V gene lookup returns CDR1 LNHDA and CDR2 SQIVND (reference sequence). This CDR3 contains 15 residues. V was clipped by 4 bases and J by 4 bases, with 16 bases between them. Full variable domain (rest looked up from reference TRBV19 and TRBJ1-2): DGGITQSPKYLFRKEGQNVTLSCEQNLNHDAMYWYRQDPGQGLRLIYYSQIVNDFQKGDIAEGYSVSREKKESFPLTVTSAQKNPTAFYLCASSTIRDHLYGYTFGSGTRLTVV.

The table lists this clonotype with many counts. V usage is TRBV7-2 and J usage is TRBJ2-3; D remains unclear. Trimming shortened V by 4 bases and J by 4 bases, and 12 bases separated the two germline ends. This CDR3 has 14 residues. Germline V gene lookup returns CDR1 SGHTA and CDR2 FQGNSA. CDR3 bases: TGTGCCAGCAGCTCCAGTGCAACCCCAGATACGCAGTATTTT. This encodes CASSSSATPDTQYF.

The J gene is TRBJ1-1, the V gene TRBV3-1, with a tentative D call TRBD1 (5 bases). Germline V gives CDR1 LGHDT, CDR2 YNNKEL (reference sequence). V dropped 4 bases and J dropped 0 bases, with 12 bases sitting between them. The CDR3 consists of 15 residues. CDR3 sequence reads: CASSRHGTLNTEAFF. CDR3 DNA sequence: TGTGCCAGCAGCCGCCACGGGACCTTGAACACTGAAGCTTTCTTT.

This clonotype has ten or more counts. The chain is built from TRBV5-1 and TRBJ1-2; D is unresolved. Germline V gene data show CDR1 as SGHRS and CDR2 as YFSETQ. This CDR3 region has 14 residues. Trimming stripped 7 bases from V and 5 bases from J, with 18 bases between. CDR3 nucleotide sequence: TGCGCCAGCGGAGACTATGAGCAGCGGTATGGCTACACCTTC. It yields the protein CASGDYEQRYGYTF.

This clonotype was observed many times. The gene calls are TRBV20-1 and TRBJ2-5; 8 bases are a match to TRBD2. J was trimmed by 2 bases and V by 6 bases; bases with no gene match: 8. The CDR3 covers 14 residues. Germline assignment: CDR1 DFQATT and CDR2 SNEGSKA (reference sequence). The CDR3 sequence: CSADPGLEQETQYF. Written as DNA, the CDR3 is TGCAGTGCGGATCCGGGACTAGAACAAGAGACCCAGTACTTC.

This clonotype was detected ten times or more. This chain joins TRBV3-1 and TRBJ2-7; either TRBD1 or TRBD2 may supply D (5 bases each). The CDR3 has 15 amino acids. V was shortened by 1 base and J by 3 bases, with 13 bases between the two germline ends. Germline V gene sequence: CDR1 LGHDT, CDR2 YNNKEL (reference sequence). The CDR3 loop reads CASSQAGTANYEQYF. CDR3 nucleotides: TGTGCCAGCAGCCAAGCCGGGACGGCCAACTACGAGCAGTACTTC.

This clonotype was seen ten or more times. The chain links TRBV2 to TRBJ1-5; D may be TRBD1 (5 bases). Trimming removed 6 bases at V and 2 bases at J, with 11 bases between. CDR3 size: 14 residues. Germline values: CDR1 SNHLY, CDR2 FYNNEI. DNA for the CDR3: TGTGCCAGCAGAGGCCGGGGCGGCAATCAGCCCCAGCATTTT. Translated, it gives CASRGRGGNQPQHF.

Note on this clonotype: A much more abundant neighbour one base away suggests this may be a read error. Here the CDR3 reads CASSLAAVGSYVQYF. CDR3 nucleotide sequence: TGTGCCAGCAGTTTAGCGGCCGTGGGCTCCTACGTGCAGTACTTC. The chain is built from TRBV12-3 or TRBV12-4 and TRBJ2-7; no clear D gene. The CDR3 is 15 residues long.

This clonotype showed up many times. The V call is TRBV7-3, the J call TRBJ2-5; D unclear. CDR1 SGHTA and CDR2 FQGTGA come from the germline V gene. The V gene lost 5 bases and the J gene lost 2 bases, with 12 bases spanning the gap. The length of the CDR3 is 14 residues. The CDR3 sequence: CASSPLVPQETQYF. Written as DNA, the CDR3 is TGTGCCAGCAGCCCCCTGGTTCCTCAAGAGACCCAGTACTTC.

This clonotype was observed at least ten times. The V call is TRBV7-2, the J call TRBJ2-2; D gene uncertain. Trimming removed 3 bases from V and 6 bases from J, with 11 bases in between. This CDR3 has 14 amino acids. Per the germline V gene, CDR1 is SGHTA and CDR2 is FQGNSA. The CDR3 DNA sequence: TGTGCCAGCAGCTTTGAGCCTAGTTCCGGGGAGCTGTTTTTT. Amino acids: CASSFEPSSGELFF.

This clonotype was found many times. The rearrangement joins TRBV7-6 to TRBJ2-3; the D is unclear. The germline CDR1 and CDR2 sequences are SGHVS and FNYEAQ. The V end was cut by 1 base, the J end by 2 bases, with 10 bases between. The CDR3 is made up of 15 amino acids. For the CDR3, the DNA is TGTGCCAGCAGCTTAGAAGTGCACCCCACAGATACGCAGTATTTT. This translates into CASSLEVHPTDTQYF. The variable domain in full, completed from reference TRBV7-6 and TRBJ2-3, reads GAGVSQSPRYKVTKRGQDVALRCDPISGHVSLYWYRQALGQGPEFLTYFNYEAQQDKSGLPNDRFSAERPEGSISTLTIQRTEQRDSAMYRCASSLEVHPTDTQYFGPGTRLTVL.

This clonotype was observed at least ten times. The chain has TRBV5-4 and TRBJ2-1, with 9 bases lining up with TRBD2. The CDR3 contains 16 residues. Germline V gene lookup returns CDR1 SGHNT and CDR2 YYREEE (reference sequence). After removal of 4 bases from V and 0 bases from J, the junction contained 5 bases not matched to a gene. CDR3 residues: CASSRKAGGSYNEQFF. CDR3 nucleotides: TGTGCCAGCAGCCGTAAAGCGGGAGGCTCCTACAATGAGCAGTTCTTC.

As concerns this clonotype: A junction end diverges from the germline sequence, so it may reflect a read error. The CDR3 sequence is CAWSESGLAVSYERYF. DNA for the CDR3: TGTGCCTGGAGTGAATCGGGCCTAGCGGTGTCCTACGAGCGGTACTTC. The chain couples TRBV30 to TRBJ2-7; TRBD2 matches at 7 bases. The germline CDR1 and CDR2 sequences are GTSNPN and SVGIG (reference sequence). The CDR3 loop spans 16 amino acids. Variable domain in full (rest from reference TRBV30 and TRBJ2-7): SQTIHQWPATLVQPVGSPLSLECTVEGTSNPNLYWYRQAAGRGLQLLFYSVGIGQISSEVPQNLSASRPQDRQFILSSKKLLLSDSGFYLCAWSESGLAVSYERYFGPGTRLTVT.

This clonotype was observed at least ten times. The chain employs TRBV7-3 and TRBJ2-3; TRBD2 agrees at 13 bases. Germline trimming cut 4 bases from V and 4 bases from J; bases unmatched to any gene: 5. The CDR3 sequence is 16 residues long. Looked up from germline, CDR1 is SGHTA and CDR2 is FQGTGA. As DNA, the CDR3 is TGTGCCAGCAGCTCAAGGACTAGCGGGAGCTCAGATACGCAGTATTTT. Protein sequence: CASSSRTSGSSDTQYF. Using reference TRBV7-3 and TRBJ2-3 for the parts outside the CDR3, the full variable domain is GAGVSQTPSNKVTEKGKYVELRCDPISGHTALYWYRQSLGQGPEFLIYFQGTGAADDSGLPNDRFFAVRPEGSVSTLKIQRTERGDSAVYLCASSSRTSGSSDTQYFGPGTRLTVL.

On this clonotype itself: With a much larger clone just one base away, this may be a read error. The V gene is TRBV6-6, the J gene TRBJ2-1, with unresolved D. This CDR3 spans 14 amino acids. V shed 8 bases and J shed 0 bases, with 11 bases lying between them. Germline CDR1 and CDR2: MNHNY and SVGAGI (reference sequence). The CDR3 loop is CASVPKSSYNEQFF. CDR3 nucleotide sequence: TGTGCCAGCGTGCCGAAGAGCTCCTACAATGAGCAGTTCTTC.

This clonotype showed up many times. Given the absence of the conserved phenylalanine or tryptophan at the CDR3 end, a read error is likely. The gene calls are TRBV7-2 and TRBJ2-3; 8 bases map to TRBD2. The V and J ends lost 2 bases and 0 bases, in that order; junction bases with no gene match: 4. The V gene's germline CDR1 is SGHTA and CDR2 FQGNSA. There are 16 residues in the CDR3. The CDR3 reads CASSLIGGASTDTQYL. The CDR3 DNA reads TGTGCCAGCAGCTTAATCGGGGGGGCGAGCACAGATACGCAGTATCTT.

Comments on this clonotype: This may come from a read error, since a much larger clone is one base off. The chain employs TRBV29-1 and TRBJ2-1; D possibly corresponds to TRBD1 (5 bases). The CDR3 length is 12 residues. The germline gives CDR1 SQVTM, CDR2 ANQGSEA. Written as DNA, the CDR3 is TGCAGCGTTGACCCTACGGACAATGAGCGGTTCTTC. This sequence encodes CSVDPTDNERFF.

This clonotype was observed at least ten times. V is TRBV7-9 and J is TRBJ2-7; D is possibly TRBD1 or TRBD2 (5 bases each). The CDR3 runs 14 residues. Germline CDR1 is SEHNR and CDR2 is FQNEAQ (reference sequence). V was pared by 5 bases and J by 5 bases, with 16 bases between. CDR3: CASSPQGDLNEQYF. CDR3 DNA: TGTGCCAGCAGCCCCCAGGGAGACCTAAACGAGCAGTACTTC. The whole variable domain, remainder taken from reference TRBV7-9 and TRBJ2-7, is DTGVSQNPRHKITKRGQNVTFRCDPISEHNRLYWYRQTLGQGPEFLTYFQNEAQLEKSRLLSDRFSAERPKGSFSTLEIQRTEQGDSAMYLCASSPQGDLNEQYFGPGTRLTVT.

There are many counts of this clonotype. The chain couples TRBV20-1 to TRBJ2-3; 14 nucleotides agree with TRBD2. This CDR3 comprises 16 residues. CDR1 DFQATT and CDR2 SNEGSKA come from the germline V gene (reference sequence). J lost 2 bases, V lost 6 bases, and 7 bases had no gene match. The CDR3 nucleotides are TGCAGTGCGCTACGGACTAGCGGGGGGTCCACAGATACGCAGTATTTT. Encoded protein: CSALRTSGGSTDTQYF.

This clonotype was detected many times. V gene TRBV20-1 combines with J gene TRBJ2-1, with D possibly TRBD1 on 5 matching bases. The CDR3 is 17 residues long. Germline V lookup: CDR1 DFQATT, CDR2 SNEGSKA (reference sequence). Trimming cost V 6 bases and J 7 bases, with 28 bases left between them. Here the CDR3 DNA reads TGCAGTGCCCCCCCCCAGGACATCATTTTTAGTGGGAATGAGCAGTTCTTC. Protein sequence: CSAPPQDIIFSGNEQFF.

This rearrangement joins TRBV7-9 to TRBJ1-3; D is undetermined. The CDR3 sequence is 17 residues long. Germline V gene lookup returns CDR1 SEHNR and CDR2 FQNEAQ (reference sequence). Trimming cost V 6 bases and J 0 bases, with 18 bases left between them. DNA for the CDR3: TGTGCCAGCAGTACCAGTTTTGGCGCAGGCTCTGGAAACACCATATATTTT. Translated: CASSTSFGAGSGNTIYF.